What follows are 20 T cell receptor beta chains derived from one specimen sequenced in a study of human T cells and chemical hapten exposure. Time point in this sample: patch test 1, 2 weeks after DPC sensitization. Treatment described: therapeutic diphenylcyclopropenone sensitization with weekly scalp DPC. Unfractionated whole blood was the source from which total RNA was extracted. TCRdb independently ran MiXCR on the RACE reads; one entry per CDR3 protein. The sample comprises some 52,000 distinct CDR3 sequences, around 10% of which are singletons, and approximately 2% rests with the top ten. Sample: whole blood, taken in connection with sensitization to the hapten diphenylcyclopropenone (DPC). These receptors came from a woman between 40 and 55 years old with alopecia areata. Some clones in this sample may be carry-over from other donors' samples.

The rearrangement links TRBV11-2 to TRBJ2-7; 7 bases line up with TRBD2. V shed 1 base and J 2 bases; nucleotides not matched to a gene: 8. This CDR3 has 16 residues. Germline V gene lookup returns CDR1 SGHAT and CDR2 FQNNGV. CDR3 nucleotides: TGTGCCAGCAGCTTAGTACCGGCTAGCGGCCCCTACGAGCAGTACTTC. The encoded protein is CASSLVPASGPYEQYF.

The chain has TRBV27 and TRBJ2-1, with TRBD2 matching 13 bases. The germline gives CDR1 MNHEY, CDR2 SMNVEV (reference sequence). The CDR3 is made up of 16 amino acids. V was pared by 2 bases and J by 5 bases, with 3 bases of the junction left unmatched. In DNA form, the CDR3 reads TGTGCCAGCAGTTTACTTACTAGCGGGGGGGACAATGAGCAGTTCTTC. This gives the protein CASSLLTSGGDNEQFF.

This chain uses TRBV5-4 with TRBJ2-7, with TRBD2 matching over 7 bases. V dropped 1 base and J dropped 9; count of bases not matched to a gene: 10. Germline V lookup: CDR1 SGHNT, CDR2 YYREEE (reference sequence). This CDR3 has 14 amino acids. The CDR3 reads CASSLIGGNAGQYF. As DNA, the CDR3 is TGTGCCAGCAGCTTGATCGGGGGGAACGCGGGGCAGTACTTC.

This chain joins TRBV5-1 and TRBJ2-3, with TRBD1 as a possible D gene (6 bases). CDR3 length equals 15 residues. Trimming pared 3 bases from V and 1 base from J, leaving 12 bases between. CDR1 is SGHRS and CDR2 is YFSETQ in the germline V gene. CDR3 region: CASSWQGQGTDTQYF. DNA for the CDR3: TGCGCCAGCAGCTGGCAGGGACAAGGCACAGATACGCAGTATTTT. The full variable domain, its missing parts supplied by reference TRBV5-1 and TRBJ2-3, is KAGVTQTPRYLIKTRGQQVTLSCSPISGHRSVSWYQQTPGQGLQFLFEYFSETQRNKGNFPGRFSGRQFSNSRSEMNVSTLELGDSALYLCASSWQGQGTDTQYFGPGTRLTVL.

This clonotype was seen repeatedly, ten times or more. The CDR3 is CAIRGTSGHNEQFF. In DNA form, the CDR3 reads TGTGCCATCAGAGGGACTAGCGGCCACAATGAGCAGTTCTTC. The chain uses TRBV6-6 and TRBJ2-1; 11 bases map to TRBD2. V lost 10 bases to trimming and J lost 5 bases; unmatched junction nucleotides: 7. The germline CDR1 and CDR2 sequences are MNHNY and SVGAGI (reference sequence). The CDR3 has 14 residues.

V and J are TRBV6-5 and TRBJ2-7; 8 nucleotides agree with TRBD2. J was trimmed by 6 bases and V by 6 bases; bases with no gene match: 7. The CDR3 sequence is 13 residues long. Germline CDR1 MNHEY, CDR2 SVGAGI. The CDR3 region is CASRRAGVGEQYF. The CDR3 nucleotides are TGTGCCAGCAGAAGAGCGGGAGTGGGCGAGCAGTACTTC.

With respect to this clonotype: At one end the junction does not follow the germline gene, possibly because of a read error. J is TRBJ2-3 and V is TRBV7-7, with no clear D. This CDR3 region has 15 residues. CDR1 is SSHAT and CDR2 is FNYEAQ in the germline V gene (reference sequence). The CDR3 loop reads CASSLGVQNTDTQYF. CDR3 coding DNA: TGTGCTAGCAGCTTAGGTGTCCAGAACACAGATACGCAGTATTTT.

This clonotype has a handful of counts. The chain joins TRBV21-1 to TRBJ1-5; the table's D call of TRBD1 was not tested on the DNA. TRBV21-1 is flagged as a pseudogene. The CDR3 is made up of 15 amino acids. The CDR3 here is CATPTGIWGNQPQHF. For the CDR3, the DNA is TGTGCCACCCCGACAGGGATTTGGGGCAATCAGCCCCAGCATTTT.

The CDR3 protein is CASSSIPAAGQEWPEAFF. DNA for the CDR3: TGTGCCAGCAGCTCAATACCAGCGGCGGGACAGGAGTGGCCTGAAGCTTTCTTT. The chain recombines TRBV7-3 with TRBJ1-1; 8 nucleotides agree with TRBD1. The CDR3 loop spans 18 amino acids. V dropped 4 bases and J dropped 6; count of bases not matched to a gene: 19. Germline-derived CDR1 and CDR2 are SGHTA and FQGTGA. Supplemented by reference TRBV7-3 and TRBJ1-1, the full variable domain reads GAGVSQTPSNKVTEKGKYVELRCDPISGHTALYWYRQSLGQGPEFLIYFQGTGAADDSGLPNDRFFAVRPEGSVSTLKIQRTERGDSAVYLCASSSIPAAGQEWPEAFFGQGTRLTVV.

This clonotype was counted only a few times. This sequence joins TRBV7-2 and TRBJ1-1, with 8 positions matching TRBD1. From germline, CDR1 is SGHTA and CDR2 FQGNSA. The CDR3 extends over 17 amino acids. With V trimmed by 5 bases and J by 1 base, 12 bases remained unmatched. CDR3 in amino acids: CASSRDRTGTSNTEAFF. The CDR3 coding sequence is TGTGCCAGCAGCCGAGACCGGACAGGGACCTCGAACACTGAAGCTTTCTTT.

This clonotype was detected a few times. The J gene is TRBJ1-1, the V gene TRBV5-1; D call uncertain. Trimming left V 5 bases short and J 0 bases short, with 17 bases between. The CDR3 consists of 16 residues. From germline, CDR1 is SGHRS and CDR2 YFSETQ. CDR3 coding DNA: TGCGCCAGCAGAGGCTCCCCTCACTTAATGAACACTGAAGCTTTCTTT. It is translated as CASRGSPHLMNTEAFF.

The chain links TRBV4-2 to TRBJ2-1; 7 bases map to TRBD2. The germline CDR1 and CDR2 sequences are LGHNA and YNFKEQ. The CDR3 has 17 amino acids. The V and J ends lost 4 bases and 0 bases, in that order; junction bases with no gene match: 9. The CDR3 region is CASSPHPGRSSYNEQFF. DNA of the CDR3: TGTGCCAGCAGCCCCCACCCCGGGAGGAGCTCCTACAATGAGCAGTTCTTC.

The chain carries TRBV11-2 and TRBJ1-1, with D unclear. The CDR3 runs to 14 residues. Germline V CDR1 and CDR2: SGHAT, FQNNGV. Trimming took off 1 base at V and 5 bases at J, with 11 bases between the two ends. CDR3 bases: TGTGCCAGCAGCTTAGCCCCCTGGGGTACTGAAGCTTTCTTT. Protein: CASSLAPWGTEAFF. The variable domain in full, with the rest retrieved from reference TRBV11-2 and TRBJ1-1, is EAGVAQSPRYKIIEKRQSVAFWCNPISGHATLYWYQQILGQGPKLLIQFQNNGVVDDSQLPKDRFSAERLKGVDSTLKIQPAKLEDSAVYLCASSLAPWGTEAFFGQGTRLTVV.

This clonotype was found many times. V and J are TRBV20-1 and TRBJ1-5, with a weak D call TRBD1 (6 bases). CDR1 and CDR2 (germline): DFQATT, SNEGSKA (reference sequence). Trimming cost V 7 bases and J 3 bases, with 16 bases left between them. This CDR3 comprises 14 residues. CDR3 sequence (DNA): TGCAGTGACCCACTCAGGGGATTCAATCAGCCCCAGCATTTT. Translating it yields CSDPLRGFNQPQHF.

The rearrangement uses TRBV29-1 and TRBJ1-1; D remains ambiguous. The CDR3 is 12 residues long. The germline gives CDR1 SQVTM, CDR2 ANQGSEA. The ends were cut back, 8 bases at V and 8 bases at J, with 18 bases in the middle. For the CDR3, the DNA is TGCAGCATTCTCCTCGACGGAGTCGAAGCTTTCTTT. It codes for CSILLDGVEAFF.

In this sample, this clonotype turned up a few times. This rearrangement joins TRBV28 to TRBJ2-3, with 8 nucleotides matching TRBD2. Germline V gene lookup returns CDR1 MDHEN and CDR2 SYDVKM. Germline trimming cut 8 bases from V and 2 bases from J; bases unmatched to any gene: 21. This CDR3 is 19 amino acids long. This CDR3 reads CASLLDSGGPSLPTDTQYF. The CDR3 DNA reads TGTGCCAGCCTCCTGGACAGCGGGGGCCCTTCTCTGCCCACAGATACGCAGTATTTT.

This clonotype was detected ten times or more. This sequence joins TRBV6-2 or TRBV6-3 and TRBJ1-2; TRBD1 matches 7 bases. The CDR3 sequence is 15 residues long. V lost 5 bases to trimming and J lost 3 bases; unmatched junction nucleotides: 9. Germline values: CDR1 MNHEY, CDR2 SVGEGT. CDR3 nucleotides: TGTGCCAGCAGTCAAACAGGGGCCGGTGACTATGGCTACACCTTC. This sequence encodes CASSQTGAGDYGYTF.

There are a few counts of this clonotype. CDR3 in DNA: TGCGCCAGCAGCCAGCCCACTAGCGGGGGGTTTAATGAGCAGTTCTTC. This sequence encodes CASSQPTSGGFNEQFF. The chain joins TRBV5-1 to TRBJ2-1; TRBD2 matches 12 bases. Trimming removed 4 bases from V and 7 bases from J; junction bases left unmatched: 9. The V gene's germline CDR1 is SGHRS and CDR2 YFSETQ. CDR3 size: 16 residues.

In its sample, this clonotype was seen a few times. This chain connects TRBV30 to TRBJ1-2; no reliable D call. V was trimmed by 1 base and J by 2 bases, leaving 11 bases between them. This CDR3 is 14 amino acids long. Germline V gene lookup returns CDR1 GTSNPN and CDR2 SVGIG (reference sequence). In DNA, the CDR3 is TGTGCCTGGAGTGGCCACCAAGCAAACTATGGCTACACCTTC. Translated: CAWSGHQANYGYTF.

This clonotype has at least ten counts. The V gene is TRBV19, the J gene TRBJ2-3; TRBD1 matches 9 bases. The ends lost 5 bases at V and 3 bases at J; junction bases unmatched: 6. This CDR3 has 15 residues. CDR1 and CDR2 (germline): LNHDA, SQIVND (reference sequence). The CDR3 spells CASSAPQGATDTQYF. The CDR3 nucleotides read TGTGCCAGTAGTGCCCCACAGGGGGCAACAGATACGCAGTATTTT.